Listed below are T cell receptor beta chains from one sample, sequenced in a study of blood T cell repertoires in COVID-19. Method: immunoSEQ multiplex PCR; TCRdb's copy keeps in-frame clones and lacks some. This sample has some 89,000 clones, with 76% found just once. Source material: peripheral blood. Receptors originate from a man between 65 and 85 years old with acute or convalescent COVID-19. The CDR3 runs from the conserved cysteine through the conserved F or W. Each record gives: D gene, V gene, clone size, J gene, CDR3 protein, CDR3 DNA. The D gene is left open where the match is weak. Some rows have no size entry. The others give once, few or many, or a class for an expanded clone.

NA	TRBV11-2	NA	TRBJ2-1	CASSLVGLASINEQFF	TGTGCCAGCAGCTTAGTAGGGCTAGCGTCGATCAATGAGCAGTTCTTC
TRBD1	TRBV15	NA	TRBJ1-6	CATSRGNRGLGSPLHF	TGTGCCACCAGCAGAGGGAACAGGGGGTTAGGGTCACCCCTCCACTTT
TRBD1	TRBV9	NA	TRBJ1-1	CASSEGAGTEAFF	TGTGCCAGCAGCGAGGGGGCTGGCACTGAAGCTTTCTTT
NA	TRBV6-6	NA	TRBJ2-1	CASRIQGKAFNNEQFF	TGTGCCAGCAGGATCCAGGGCAAGGCTTTCAACAATGAGCAGTTCTTC
TRBD1	TRBV6-6	few	TRBJ1-3	CASLKGQGLSGNTIYF	TGTGCCAGCCTTAAGGGACAGGGGCTCTCTGGAAACACCATATATTTT
NA	TRBV5-1	NA	TRBJ2-1	CASSLDFYEQFF	TGCGCCAGCAGCTTGGACTTTTATGAGCAGTTCTTC
NA	TRBV19	few	TRBJ1-1	CASSPGDILAFF	TGTGCCAGTAGTCCAGGCGACATTTTAGCTTTCTTT
TRBD1	TRBV5-6	few	TRBJ1-5	CASSRGTGNQPQHF	TGTGCCAGCAGCCGTGGGACAGGGAATCAGCCCCAGCATTTT
TRBD1	TRBV30	NA	TRBJ1-2	CAWSVEGQGANRLRGYTF	TGTGCCTGGAGTGTCGAAGGGCAGGGGGCCAATCGGCTTAGGGGCTACACCTTC
NA	TRBV15	NA	TRBJ2-3	CATKSQGTTDTQYF	TGTGCCACCAAGTCCCAGGGGACCACAGATACGCAGTATTTT
NA	TRBV25-1	NA	TRBJ2-2	CASSEYDTGSGELFF	TGTGCCAGCAGTGAATACGATACAGGGTCCGGGGAGCTGTTTTTT
NA	TRBV6-6	few	TRBJ1-4	CASSYRDPTNEKLFF	TGTGCCAGCAGTTATCGGGATCCAACTAATGAAAAACTGTTTTTT
TRBD2	TRBV28	NA	TRBJ2-7	CASSFNAGASGRSIYEQYF	TGTGCCAGCAGCTTCAATGCTGGGGCTAGCGGGAGGTCTATCTACGAGCAGTACTTC
NA	TRBV5-1	NA	TRBJ2-3	CASSTGVRDTQYF	TGCGCCAGCAGCACGGGGGTGCGAGATACGCAGTATTTT
NA	TRBV3-1/TRBV3-2	NA	TRBJ2-7	CASSREYEQYF	TGTGCCAGCAGCCGGGAGTACGAGCAGTACTTC
NA	TRBV27	NA	TRBJ2-3	CASSPRGTDTQYF	TGTGCCAGCAGTCCGCGGGGCACAGATACGCAGTATTTT
NA	TRBV3-1/TRBV3-2	few	TRBJ1-4	CASSPGGREKLFF	TGTGCCAGCAGCCCCGGGGGGCGGGAAAAACTGTTTTTT
NA	TRBV5-1	NA	TRBJ1-2	CASSLASGEGGYTF	TGCGCCAGCAGCTTGGCCTCCGGGGAAGGTGGCTACACCTTC
NA	TRBV28	NA	TRBJ1-1	CASRRANQGIYTEAFF	TGTGCCAGCAGGAGAGCGAACCAGGGGATTTACACTGAAGCTTTCTTT
NA	TRBV5-6	NA	TRBJ1-5	CASSIRETRGNQPQHF	TGTGCCAGCAGCATCCGGGAGACCCGTGGAAATCAGCCCCAGCATTTT
NA	TRBV5-1	NA	TRBJ2-1	CASSPRAGAVNNEQFF	TGCGCCAGCAGCCCTCGGGCAGGGGCGGTCAACAATGAGCAGTTCTTC
TRBD2	TRBV7-2	NA	TRBJ2-7	CASSLGRTSGGYEQYF	TGTGCCAGCAGCTTAGGTCGGACTAGCGGAGGCTACGAGCAGTACTTC
TRBD1	TRBV12-3/TRBV12-4	NA	TRBJ2-7	CASSQGQSYEQYF	TGTGCCAGCAGCCAGGGACAGTCCTACGAGCAGTACTTC
NA	TRBV27	NA	TRBJ1-2	CASSLHFGRGHLANYGYTF	TGTGCCAGCAGTTTACACTTTGGCAGGGGACATCTAGCTAACTATGGCTACACCTTC
NA	TRBV27	NA	TRBJ1-2	CASSPPGGGYTF	TGTGCCAGCAGCCCCCCGGGGGGTGGCTACACCTTC
NA	TRBV9	NA	TRBJ2-3	CASSVHMADTQYF	TGTGCCAGCAGCGTGCACATGGCAGATACGCAGTATTTT